The rows below give T cell receptor beta chains drawn from one sample of a study of T-cell reconstitution after alpha-beta-depleted transplantation in children. TCRdb re-analysed the PCR reads in MiXCR, keeping a single row per CDR3 protein. The sample consists of 450,000 to 600,000 distinct CDR3 sequences, 13% of them appearing once. The material sequenced was PBMCs, mostly from graft donor cells, taken 360 days after TCRalphabeta/CD19-depleted stem cell transplant. Receptor source: a male patient between 5 and 17 years old who had a stem cell transplant for acute myeloid leukemia, so the T cells may come from the graft donor. CDR3s include the opening cysteine and the closing phenylalanine or tryptophan. D genes are given only for firm matches. The size of a clone is reported for some rows only, either as once, few or many, or as a class for expanded clones.

j_call d_call clone_size v_call cdr3_aa cdr3_nt
TRBJ2-3 - - TRBV20-1 CSARQPGLRFTDTQYF TGCAGTGCTAGACAACCGGGTCTGAGATTCACAGATACGCAGTATTTT
TRBJ2-1 - few TRBV7-6 CASSATSFRYNEQFF TGTGCCAGCAGCGCGACGAGTTTCAGGTACAATGAGCAGTTCTTC
TRBJ1-5 - once TRBV18 CASSPTGPPSNQPQHF TGTGCCAGCTCACCAACGGGGCCTCCGAGCAATCAGCCCCAGCATTTT
TRBJ2-7 TRBD1 - TRBV20-1 CSAGQDPYEQYF TGCAGTGCTGGACAGGATCCTTACGAGCAGTACTTC
TRBJ2-5 - - TRBV6-2/TRBV6-3 CASSYRIQETQYF TGTGCCAGCAGTTACCGTATCCAAGAGACCCAGTACTTC
TRBJ1-5 TRBD1 many TRBV12-3/TRBV12-4 CASSLHRGGQPQHF TGTGCCAGCAGTTTACACAGGGGCGGACAGCCCCAGCATTTT
TRBJ2-5 - - TRBV19 CASSINKLETQYF TGTGCCAGTAGTATTAATAAGCTCGAGACCCAGTACTTC
TRBJ2-6 - - TRBV9 CASSVLAGSGANVLTF TGTGCCAGCAGCGTCCTAGCCGGCTCTGGGGCCAACGTCCTGACTTTC
TRBJ2-2 - few TRBV7-2 CASSAPGTLTGELFF TGTGCCAGCAGCGCTCCCGGGACACTCACCGGGGAGCTGTTTTTT
TRBJ2-1 TRBD1 many TRBV12-3/TRBV12-4 CASSSPGTGTLEQFF TGTGCCAGCAGTTCACCCGGGACAGGGACCCTTGAGCAGTTCTTC
TRBJ2-7 - many TRBV3-1 CASSQPGFFNEQYF TGTGCCAGCAGCCAACCGGGGTTTTTCAACGAGCAGTACTTC
TRBJ2-2 TRBD1 - TRBV20-1 CSVGQANGELFF TGCAGTGTCGGACAGGCGAACGGGGAGCTGTTTTTT
TRBJ2-3 - few TRBV4-3 CASSPWTRGVADTQYF TGCGCCAGCAGCCCTTGGACTAGGGGGGTCGCAGATACGCAGTATTTT
TRBJ2-1 - - TRBV14 CASSQGGDGQFF TGTGCCAGCAGCCAAGGAGGAGATGGGCAGTTCTTC
TRBJ2-2 - - TRBV6-2/TRBV6-3 CASTEGLRGRMGELFF TGTGCCAGCACCGAGGGACTCCGGGGAAGGATGGGGGAGCTGTTTTTT
TRBJ2-7 - few TRBV9 CASSVVSGGPEQYF TGTGCCAGCAGCGTAGTGAGTGGGGGGCCCGAGCAGTACTTC
TRBJ2-3 TRBD2 few TRBV28 CASSTGTSGLSTDTQYF TGTGCCAGCAGTACCGGGACTAGCGGGCTTAGCACAGATACGCAGTATTTT
TRBJ1-1 - few TRBV28 CASSLGWVRFGNTEAFF TGTGCCAGCAGTCTGGGGTGGGTGAGATTTGGGAACACTGAAGCTTTCTTT
TRBJ2-7 - - TRBV12-3/TRBV12-4 CASSIGGSSYEQYF TGTGCCAGCAGTATAGGGGGTTCTTCCTACGAGCAGTACTTC
TRBJ2-1 - - TRBV7-2 CASSPAESSYNEQFF TGTGCCAGCAGCCCAGCGGAGAGCTCCTACAATGAGCAGTTCTTC
TRBJ2-7 - - TRBV7-3 CASSPGLGFGEQYF TGTGCCAGCAGCCCTGGACTCGGGTTTGGCGAGCAGTACTTC
TRBJ2-1 - many TRBV20-1 CSANAAGPYNEQFF TGCAGTGCAAATGCGGCGGGTCCCTACAATGAGCAGTTCTTC
TRBJ1-1 - few TRBV28 CASRAGEAFF TGTGCCAGCAGAGCGGGTGAAGCTTTCTTT
TRBJ2-1 - many TRBV5-6 CASTRPRGASNEQFF TGTGCCAGCACCCGCCCCAGGGGCGCATCGAATGAGCAGTTCTTC
TRBJ2-3 - few TRBV3-1 CASSQGVAGADTQYF TGTGCCAGCAGCCAAGGGGTAGCCGGGGCAGATACGCAGTATTTT
TRBJ2-3 TRBD2 - TRBV15 CATLLGTRGTETQYF TGTGCCACCCTGTTAGGGACTAGGGGCACAGAGACGCAGTATTTT
TRBJ2-3 - - TRBV12-3/TRBV12-4 CASSLARAPLPDTQYF TGTGCCAGCAGTTTAGCCCGGGCCCCTCTCCCGGATACGCAGTATTTT
TRBJ2-7 - - TRBV20-1 CSASWPRGEQYF TGCAGTGCTAGCTGGCCACGGGGCGAGCAGTACTTC
TRBJ1-1 TRBD1 few TRBV5-1 CASSVTGTGGIGDTEAFF TGCGCCAGCAGCGTTACCGGGACAGGGGGCATTGGGGACACTGAAGCTTTCTTT
TRBJ2-7 - many TRBV3-1 CASSHPYYEQYF TGTGCCAGCAGCCACCCTTACTACGAGCAGTACTTC
TRBJ2-2 - few TRBV30 CAWTQGWELFF TGTGCCTGGACTCAGGGGTGGGAGCTGTTTTTT
TRBJ2-1 TRBD2 - TRBV12-3/TRBV12-4 CASSWTSGRGWEQFF TGTGCCAGCAGCTGGACTAGCGGGAGGGGATGGGAGCAGTTCTTC
TRBJ1-2 - few TRBV20-1 CSAVNFYGYTF TGCAGTGCGGTAAATTTCTATGGCTACACCTTC
TRBJ2-5 TRBD2 many TRBV11-2 CASSSWGGSGGRVYF TGTGCCAGCAGCTCCTGGGGTGGTAGCGGGGGCCGGGTGTACTTC
TRBJ2-5 - few TRBV4-1 CAGLQGLEETQYF TGCGCCGGGTTGCAGGGGTTGGAAGAGACCCAGTACTTC
TRBJ2-1 TRBD1 few TRBV7-3 CASSPQGAGFGNEQFF TGTGCCAGCAGCCCCCAGGGGGCGGGATTCGGAAATGAGCAGTTCTTC
TRBJ2-7 - few TRBV5-1 CASSLRGGQANSPHEQYF TGCGCCAGCAGCTTGAGGGGAGGACAGGCTAATTCCCCCCACGAGCAGTACTTC
TRBJ2-7 - - TRBV7-9 CASSLISDRAYEQYF TGTGCCAGCAGCTTAATCAGTGACAGAGCCTACGAGCAGTACTTC
TRBJ2-1 TRBD2 few TRBV4-3 CASSQDRAGGPKNEQFF TGCGCCAGCAGCCAAGATAGGGCGGGAGGGCCGAAAAATGAGCAGTTCTTC
TRBJ1-2 - - TRBV28 CASSSSPPRQLYGYTF TGTGCCAGCAGTTCTTCCCCCCCTCGACAGCTATATGGCTACACCTTC
TRBJ2-7 - many TRBV7-2 CASSLGVQREQYF TGTGCCAGCAGCTTAGGTGTCCAGCGGGAGCAGTACTTC
TRBJ1-1 TRBD1 - TRBV4-2 CASSPGKGALNTEAFF TGTGCCAGCAGCCCAGGGAAGGGGGCCCTTAACACTGAAGCTTTCTTT
TRBJ2-1 - many TRBV29-1 CSVREKNYNEQFF TGCAGCGTCCGTGAGAAGAACTACAATGAGCAGTTCTTC
TRBJ2-1 - few TRBV19 CASSIPVTRNEQFF TGTGCCAGTAGTATTCCCGTGACGCGCAATGAGCAGTTCTTC
TRBJ2-3 - few TRBV20-1 CSASRLYTDTQYF TGCAGTGCTAGTCGACTTTACACAGATACGCAGTATTTT
TRBJ2-1 TRBD2 - TRBV28 CSSSGTLNEQFF TGTTCCTCTAGCGGGACGTTGAATGAGCAGTTCTTC
TRBJ2-3 TRBD2 few TRBV7-9 CASGALAGVVDTQYF TGTGCCAGCGGCGCACTAGCGGGAGTTGTAGATACGCAGTATTTT
TRBJ2-3 - - TRBV5-8 CASSLSGIPSTDTQYF TGTGCCAGCAGCTTGTCGGGGATTCCTAGCACAGATACGCAGTATTTT
TRBJ2-7 TRBD2 many TRBV12-3/TRBV12-4 CASSPRTSGNIINEQYF TGTGCCAGCAGTCCCCGGACTAGCGGGAACATTATCAACGAGCAGTACTTC
TRBJ2-3 TRBD2 - TRBV7-8 CASSITGTSGSSTDTQYF TGTGCCAGCAGCATCACCGGGACTAGCGGGAGTAGCACAGATACGCAGTATTTT